This T cell receptor (beta chain) was captured by sequencing in a study of blood T cells in healthy people across ages. V was shortened by 4 bases and J by 2 bases, with 17 bases between the two germline ends. CDR1 and CDR2 (germline): SQVTM, ANQGSEA. The CDR3 length is 15 residues. General study results and limits: Naive T cell percentage strongly correlated with TCR beta diversity. Since the PBMCs were unsorted, naive and antigen-experienced cells could not be conclusively compared.

On this clonotype: Its antigen remains unidentified.

Caucasian, healthy and from Russia, the donors were aged between roughly 6 and 95. In each sample, at least 7 million PBMCs were isolated. Combining a sample-barcoded 5' primer with a J-beta primer mix, a second PCR ran for 7 to 11 cycles. TCRdb re-derived calls from the 5' RACE reads in MiXCR, one entry per CDR3 protein. The profile covers about 750,000 distinct CDR3 sequences, with roughly 53% appearing a single time and approximately 40% taken by the ten largest. The chain has TRBV29-1 and TRBJ2-5, with D maybe TRBD1 (5 bases). What was sequenced was blood. The origin of this receptor is a man older than 75 in good health. The CDR3, as DNA: TGCAGCGTTGCTAGGGCAGGGTCCCCTCAAGAGACCCAGTACTTC. Encoded protein: CSVARAGSPQETQYF.